The entry that follows covers one TCR beta chain sequence. These data are taken from a study of patients and donors after allogeneic stem cell transplantation. The CDR3 consists of 16 residues. The ends lost 1 base at V and 1 base at J; junction bases unmatched: 5. TCRdb ran MiXCR on the RT-PCR reads and lists one entry per CDR3 protein. The sample shows about a million distinct CDR3 sequences, about a sixth of them seen only once. The clonotype was recovered from a human donor who was either an allogeneic HSCT recipient or a stem cell or donor lymphocyte infusion donor (not recorded which). It is not recorded whose cells these are; they may come from a transplant donor. The chain carries TRBV12-3 or TRBV12-4 and TRBJ2-7; 9 nucleotides line up with TRBD2. The specimen sequenced was blood, either unsorted or a sorted T cell fraction (not recorded which). CDR3 loop: CASSLGRSGSSYEQYF. CDR3 nucleotide sequence: TGTGCCAGCAGTTTAGGACGTAGCGGGAGTTCCTACGAGCAGTACTTC.